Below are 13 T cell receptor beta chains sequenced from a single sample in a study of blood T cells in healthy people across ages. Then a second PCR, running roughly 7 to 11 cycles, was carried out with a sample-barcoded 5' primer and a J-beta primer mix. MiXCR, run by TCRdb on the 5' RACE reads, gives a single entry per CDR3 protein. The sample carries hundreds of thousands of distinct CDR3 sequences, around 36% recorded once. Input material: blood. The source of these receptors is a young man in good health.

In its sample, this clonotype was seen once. CDR3 DNA sequence: TGCAGTGCTAGCATCCAGGGTGGCAATCAGCCCCAGCATTTT. Translated, it gives CSASIQGGNQPQHF. The chain carries TRBV20-1 and TRBJ1-5, with D maybe TRBD1 (5 bases). Trimming took off 3 bases at V and 2 bases at J, with 11 bases between the two ends. Germline V gene data show CDR1 as DFQATT and CDR2 as SNEGSKA (reference sequence). CDR3 length equals 14 residues.

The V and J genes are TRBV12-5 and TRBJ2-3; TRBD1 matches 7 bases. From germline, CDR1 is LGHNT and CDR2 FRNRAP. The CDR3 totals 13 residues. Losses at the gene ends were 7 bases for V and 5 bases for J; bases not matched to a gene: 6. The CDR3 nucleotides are TGTGCTAGTGTTGGGCAGGGGGTAGATACGCAGTATTTT. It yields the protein CASVGQGVDTQYF.

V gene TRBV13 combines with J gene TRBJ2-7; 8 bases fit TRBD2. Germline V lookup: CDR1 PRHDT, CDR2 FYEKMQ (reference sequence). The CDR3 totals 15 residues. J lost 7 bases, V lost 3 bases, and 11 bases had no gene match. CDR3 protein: CASSFRRRGVKEQYF. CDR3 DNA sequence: TGTGCCAGCAGCTTCCGTAGGCGGGGGGTTAAGGAGCAGTACTTC.

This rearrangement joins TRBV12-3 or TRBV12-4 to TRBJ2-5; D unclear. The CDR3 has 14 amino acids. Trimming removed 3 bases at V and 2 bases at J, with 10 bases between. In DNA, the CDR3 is TGTGCCAGCAGTTTTAACGTAGGGCAAGAGACCCAGTACTTC. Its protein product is CASSFNVGQETQYF.

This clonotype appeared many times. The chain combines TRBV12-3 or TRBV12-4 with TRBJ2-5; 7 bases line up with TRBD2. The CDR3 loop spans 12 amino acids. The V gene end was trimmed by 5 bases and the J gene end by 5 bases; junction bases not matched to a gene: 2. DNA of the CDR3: TGTGCCAGCAGTCACGGGGGGGAGACCCAGTACTTC. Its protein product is CASSHGGETQYF.

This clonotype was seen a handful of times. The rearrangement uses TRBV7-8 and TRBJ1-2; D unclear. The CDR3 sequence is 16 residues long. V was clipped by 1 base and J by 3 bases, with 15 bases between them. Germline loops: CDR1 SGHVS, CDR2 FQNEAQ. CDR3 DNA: TGTGCCAGCAGCTTAGAGGGAGCGCCTACCGACTATGGCTACACCTTC. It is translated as CASSLEGAPTDYGYTF. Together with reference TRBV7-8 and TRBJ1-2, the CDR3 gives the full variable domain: GAGVSQSPRYKVAKRGQDVALRCDPISGHVSLFWYQQALGQGPEFLTYFQNEAQLDKSGLPSDRFFAERPEGSVSTLKIQRTQQEDSAVYLCASSLEGAPTDYGYTFGSGTRLTVV.

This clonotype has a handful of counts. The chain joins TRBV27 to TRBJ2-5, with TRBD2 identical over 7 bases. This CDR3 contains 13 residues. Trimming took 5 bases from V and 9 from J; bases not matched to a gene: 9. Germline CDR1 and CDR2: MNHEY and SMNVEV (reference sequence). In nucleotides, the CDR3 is TGTGCCAGCAGTGTAGAGGATGGGGGGGCCCAGTACTTC. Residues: CASSVEDGGAQYF.

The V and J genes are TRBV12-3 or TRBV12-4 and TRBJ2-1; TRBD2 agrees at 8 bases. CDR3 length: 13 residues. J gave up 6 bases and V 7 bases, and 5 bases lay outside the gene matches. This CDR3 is CASTGTSVNEQFF. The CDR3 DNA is TGTGCCAGCACCGGGACTAGTGTCAATGAGCAGTTCTTC.

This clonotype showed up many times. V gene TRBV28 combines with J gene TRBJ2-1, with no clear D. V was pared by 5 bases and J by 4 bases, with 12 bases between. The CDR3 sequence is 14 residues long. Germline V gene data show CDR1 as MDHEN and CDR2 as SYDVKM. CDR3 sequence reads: CASSLARRYNEQFF. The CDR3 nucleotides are TGTGCCAGCAGTCTGGCAAGGCGGTACAATGAGCAGTTCTTC. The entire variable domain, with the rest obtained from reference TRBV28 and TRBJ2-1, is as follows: DVKVTQSSRYLVKRTGEKVFLECVQDMDHENMFWYRQDPGLGLRLIYFSYDVKMKEKGDIPEGYSVSREKKERFSLILESASTNQTSMYLCASSLARRYNEQFFGPGTRLTVL.

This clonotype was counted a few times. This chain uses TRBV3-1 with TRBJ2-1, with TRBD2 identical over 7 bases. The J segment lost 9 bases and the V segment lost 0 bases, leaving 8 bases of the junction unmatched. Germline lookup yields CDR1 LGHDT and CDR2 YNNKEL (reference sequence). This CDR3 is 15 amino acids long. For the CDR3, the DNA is TGTGCCAGCAGCCAAGATTGGACTAGATTCCGTGAGCAGTTCTTC. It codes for CASSQDWTRFREQFF.

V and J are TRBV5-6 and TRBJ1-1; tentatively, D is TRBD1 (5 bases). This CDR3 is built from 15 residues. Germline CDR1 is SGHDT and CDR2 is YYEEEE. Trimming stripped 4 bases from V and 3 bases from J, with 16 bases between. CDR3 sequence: CASSLRDVGHTEAFF. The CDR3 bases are TGTGCCAGCAGCCTACGGGACGTCGGGCACACTGAAGCTTTCTTT.

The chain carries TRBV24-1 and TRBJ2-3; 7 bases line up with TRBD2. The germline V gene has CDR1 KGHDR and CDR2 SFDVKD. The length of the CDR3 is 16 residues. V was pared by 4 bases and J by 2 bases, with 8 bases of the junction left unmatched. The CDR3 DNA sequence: TGTGCCACCAGTGACCCAACTAGCGAGTACACAGATACGCAGTATTTT. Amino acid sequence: CATSDPTSEYTDTQYF.

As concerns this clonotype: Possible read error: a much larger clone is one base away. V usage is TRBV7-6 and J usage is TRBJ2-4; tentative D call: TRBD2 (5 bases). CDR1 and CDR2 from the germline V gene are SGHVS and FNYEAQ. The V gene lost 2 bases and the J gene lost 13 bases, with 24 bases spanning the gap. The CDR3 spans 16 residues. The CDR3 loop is CASSLRIGEKYNEQYF. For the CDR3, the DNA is TGTGCCAGCAGCTTAAGAATCGGGGAAAAGTACAATGAGCAGTACTTC.